This T cell receptor beta chain appears in the sequencing data of a study of T cells in Graves' hyperthyroidism and ophthalmopathy. Regarding the study as a whole: Model output signaled ophthalmopathy a median 6.5 months ahead of onset.

CDR1 KGHDR and CDR2 SFDVKD come from the germline V gene. Trimming took 1 base from V and 4 from J, leaving 10 bases between them. The CDR3 sequence is 15 residues long. TCR beta CDR3 sequences were amplified from RNA transcripts. The study used the HTBI primer set for a first-round RT-PCR of the TCR CDR3. TCRdb re-analysed the multiplex PCR reads in MiXCR, keeping a single row per CDR3 protein. The repertoire holds hundreds of thousands of distinct CDR3 sequences, with approximately 16% as singletons. This clonotype was seen ten or more times. Its matching antigen is unknown. Ophthalmopathy patients showed a Clinical Activity Score of at least 3, NOSPECS grade of at least 4 and duration under 3 months. Patients showing uncontrolled infection, other autoimmune disease, pregnancy or lactation were ineligible. PBMCs were collected from a roughly 9.7 ml volume of fresh peripheral blood.

J is TRBJ2-1 and V is TRBV24-1; possible D gene TRBD1, 5 bases. Sample: blood. The sequence derives from a woman aged 18-29 years with Graves' ophthalmopathy. The CDR3 loop is CATSDLGPGYNEQFF. The DNA of the CDR3 is TGTGCCACCAGTGATTTAGGTCCAGGGTACAATGAGCAGTTCTTC.